This is a list of T cell receptor beta chains from one sample in a study of blood T cell repertoires in COVID-19. TCRdb keeps only in-frame clones here, not all; method: immunoSEQ multiplex PCR. The table lists 250,000 to 300,000 clones, about 88% of them singletons. The sequencing input was peripheral blood. These receptors were taken from a man aged 18 to 30 with active or convalescent COVID-19. The CDR3 runs from the conserved cysteine through the conserved F or W. Fields, in order: J gene, CDR3 length, V gene, CDR3 protein.

TRBJ2-5 | 15 | TRBV6-5 | CASSYNGLDGETQYF
TRBJ1-2 | 17 | TRBV7-9 | CASSYAATVRLGFGYTF
TRBJ1-4 | 18 | TRBV15 | CATSRRGQGAIFDEKLFF
TRBJ2-1 | 17 | TRBV27 | CASSSSSSGGVYNEQFF
TRBJ2-5 | 13 | TRBV18 | CASSPGGSGTQYF
TRBJ1-2 | 14 | TRBV7-2 | CASSAQGGPYGYTF
TRBJ1-1 | 16 | TRBV6-2/TRBV6-3 | CASSQRNRVSRAEAFF
TRBJ1-6 | 15 | TRBV25-1 | CASSDSWGVNSPLHF
TRBJ2-4 | 14 | TRBV9 | CASSAQGAADIQYF
TRBJ2-1 | 14 | TRBV6-4 | CASSKGLAHNEQFF
TRBJ1-6 | 14 | TRBV27 | CASSRGDLNSPLHF
TRBJ2-5 | 16 | TRBV18 | CASSPEGVAGQETQYF
TRBJ1-2 | 15 | TRBV14 | CASSQDGPHSPWDTF
TRBJ2-3 | 20 | TRBV5-5 | CASSLAWLTGPASRLDTQYF
TRBJ1-1 | 12 | TRBV19 | CATRAGNTEAFF
TRBJ2-3 | 19 | TRBV9 | CASSVGIRGGNAFPDTQYF
TRBJ2-5 | 16 | TRBV3-1/TRBV3-2 | CASSETSAGGRETQYF
TRBJ1-6 | 16 | TRBV27 | CASSTSPSSYNSPLHF
TRBJ2-3 | 15 | TRBV27 | CASSLSAEGTDTQYF
TRBJ1-2 | 16 | TRBV18 | CASSPARDRLNYGYTF